Detailed here is one TCR beta chain. Its antigen is not known. Clones were sequenced by immunoSEQ multiplex PCR, and TCRdb holds only the in-frame ones, with some missing. The table shows approximately 25,000 clones, with about four fifths occurring only once. This specimen comes from a study of T cells in narcolepsy. On the study more broadly: Patients with NT1 or NT2 and healthy control donors were enrolled. Overall study findings and caveats: Blood of same and different patients, but not healthy controls, reportedly held recurring autoreactive clonotypes.

V gave up 4 bases and J gave up 2 bases, with 18 bases separating them. The CDR3 loop spans 16 amino acids. CDR1 and CDR2 (germline): SGHRS, YFSETQ. The sample consisted of memory (CD45RA-) CD4+ T cells from blood. This chain uses TRBV5-1 with TRBJ2-5, with D tentatively TRBD1 or TRBD2 (5 bases each). The TCR originated in a human donor in good health. CDR3 sequence: CASSPGLQPGQETQYF. CDR3 coding DNA: TGCGCCAGCAGCCCGGGGCTCCAACCGGGGCAAGAGACCCAGTACTTC.